This T cell receptor (beta chain) appears in the sequencing data of a study of blood T cells in healthy people across ages. Study context: Capture by template switching was about one barcoded beta molecule per two T cells. Whole-study findings and limits: Per million T cells, TCR beta diversity dropped roughly linearly as age increased.

Caucasian, healthy and from Russia, the donors were aged between 6 and 90. Germline CDR1 and CDR2: SGHTA and FQGNSA. V was trimmed by 5 bases and J by 1 base, leaving 14 bases between them. The CDR3 consists of 15 residues. Details on this clonotype: Its antigen is not identified.

The second PCR ran about 6 to 11 cycles with a sample-barcoded 5' primer and J-beta primers. Each CDR3 protein gets one entry after TCRdb re-called the 5' RACE reads with MiXCR. The table includes roughly 730,000 distinct CDR3 sequences, roughly three fifths detected once. The receptor's source is a man between 35 and 55 years old in good health. V usage is TRBV7-2 and J usage is TRBJ2-5; D may be TRBD1 (6 bases). The source material was blood. The CDR3 region has the DNA TGTGCCAGCAGCCGTGGGACACAATCCCAAGAGACCCAGTACTTC. Translating it yields CASSRGTQSQETQYF. The full variable domain, with the rest looked up from reference TRBV7-2 and TRBJ2-5, is GAGVSQSPSNKVTEKGKDVELRCDPISGHTALYWYRQSLGQGLEFLIYFQGNSAPDKSGLPSDRFSAERTGGSVSTLTIQRTQQEDSAVYLCASSRGTQSQETQYFGPGTRLLVL.